Listed below are T cell receptor beta chains from one sample, sequenced in a study of CD8+CD57+ T cells in acquired aplastic anemia. TCRdb reprocessed the reads with MiXCR, giving one entry per CDR3 protein. This table holds about 290,000 distinct CDR3 sequences, approximately 57% found once. Specimen: sorted CD4+, CD8+, or CD8+CD57+ T cells (not recorded which) from PBMCs. The receptors derive from a human donor with aplastic anemia. Each CDR3 is given without its conserved first and last residue.

>TRBJ2-2|12|TRBV5-1
ASSFEGTPGELF
>TRBJ2-7|13|TRBV10-3
AISESGTGGDEQY
>TRBJ2-5|14|TRBV20-1
SAHSPGTSGQETQY
>TRBJ2-2|13|TRBV25-1
ASSDWDEGAGELF
>TRBJ1-3|11|TRBV7-3
ASSSGGGNTIY
>TRBJ2-2|14|TRBV7-3
ASSLKGASGSGELF
>TRBJ2-5|13|TRBV7-3
ASSEGSGAFETQY
>TRBJ2-5|10|TRBV15
ATSTEAGHGN
>TRBJ2-7|12|TRBV5-8
ASSLEGLAGGPY
>TRBJ2-4|13|TRBV29-1
SVEAYAFGQNIQY
>TRBJ2-7|10|TRBV2
ATILIREPYY
>TRBJ1-4|13|TRBV7-6
ASSLEAGSNEKLF
>TRBJ2-7|11|TRBV10-1
ASRGDSSYEQY
>TRBJ1-1|13|TRBV14
ASSLITGSNTEAF
>TRBJ1-2|11|TRBV20-1
SAREGTFYGYT
>TRBJ2-3|13|TRBV11-2
ASSFGQGRTDTQY
>TRBJ1-2|13|TRBV5-6
ASSSRTASNYGYT
>TRBJ2-3|12|TRBV11-2
ASSPDPGRDTQY
>TRBJ2-6|11|TRBV15
ATRSSGANVLT
>TRBJ2-1|13|TRBV19
ASSTLPAGNNEQF
>TRBJ2-1|12|TRBV7-9
ASSLASSFHEQF
>TRBJ2-7|11|TRBV5-6
ASSLAGPSEQY
>TRBJ1-2|11|TRBV7-3
ASSLGQGGGYT
>TRBJ2-5|13|TRBV7-2
ASGGAGGPQETQY
>TRBJ1-2|11|TRBV7-2
ASSPIQLYGYT
>TRBJ2-6|16|TRBV5-1
ASSSSPTSGAGANVLT
>TRBJ1-1|10|TRBV20-1
SVEDRNTEAF
>TRBJ1-5|9|TRBV19
ASSSNQPQH
>TRBJ2-1|14|TRBV7-2
ASSSSGLAGGFEQF
>TRBJ2-7|12|TRBV15
ATSSRDGPTRLY
>TRBJ1-1|9|TRBV5-1
ASTSDTEAF
>TRBJ2-1|10|TRBV7-9
ASRGVSGEQF
>TRBJ1-2|14|TRBV7-9
ASSLGPEGKDYGYT
>TRBJ1-2|12|TRBV20-1
SARDPKSGAGYT
>TRBJ1-2|11|TRBV10-1
TISWGNTYGYT
>TRBJ2-5|10|TRBV20-1
SAGGLQETQY
>TRBJ1-5|13|TRBV7-2
ASSSLTGINQPQH
>TRBJ1-5|12|TRBV7-9
ASSLALGDQPQH
>TRBJ2-6|13|TRBV19
ASSPQASGANVLT
>TRBJ2-6|16|TRBV6-5
ASSYAGTGGPGANVLT
>TRBJ2-7|11|TRBV9
ASSANMDRQQY
>TRBJ2-1|11|TRBV20-1
SATVPARNEQF
>TRBJ2-6|14|TRBV2
ASRPDRYSGANVLT
>TRBJ1-1|11|TRBV6-5
ASSNTWSPEAF
>TRBJ2-3|13|TRBV24-1
ATSEPGGGADTQY
>TRBJ1-2|9|TRBV19
ATRTGVGYT
>TRBJ1-2|13|TRBV7-8
ASSLYTGKGYGYT
>TRBJ2-1|12|TRBV7-2
ASSPGLAGDTQF
>TRBJ2-3|12|TRBV29-1
SVFGLDVTDTQY
>TRBJ1-1|11|TRBV5-1
ASRDRVITEAF
>TRBJ1-5|12|TRBV2
ASTTTGRNQPQH